This T cell receptor beta chain was identified during a study of radiation and T cells in renal cell carcinoma. The method was immunoSEQ multiplex PCR; TCRdb's version includes in-frame clones alone and lacks a portion of them. Of about 150,000 clones listed, approximately 88% are singletons. Worth noting for this clone: Its target is unknown.

This CDR3 comprises 19 residues. Trimming took 1 base from V and 0 from J; bases not matched to a gene: 9. Germline V gene lookup returns CDR1 SGHTA and CDR2 FQGNSA. General study results and limits: From baseline, blood top tumor clonotypes peaked at 2 weeks post-radiation. No pretreatment tumor biopsies were available for baseline clonotypes.

Noted time point: blood 2 weeks post-SBRT. Noted treatment: 15 Gy SBRT to primary tumor, nephrectomy 4 weeks later. This renal cell carcinoma was of the clear cell type. This material consisted of blood, taken from a patient whose treatment included radiotherapy and nephrectomy. The receptor was isolated from a woman between 45 and 65 years old with renal cell carcinoma. This rearrangement joins TRBV7-2 to TRBJ2-6, with TRBD1 matching 7 bases. The CDR3 region is CASSLVALTGISGANVLTF. The CDR3 DNA is TGTGCCAGCAGCTTAGTAGCGCTGACAGGGATCTCTGGGGCCAACGTCCTGACTTTC.